The T cell receptor beta chain described here comes from a study of CD8+CD57+ T cells in acquired aplastic anemia. TCR beta VDJ and CDR3 profiling used genomic DNA as template. Using its own MiXCR run on the reads, TCRdb lists one record per CDR3 protein. Of under 200,000 distinct CDR3 sequences listed, approximately 44% were seen once; the top ten hold 1.1%. V shed 5 bases and J shed 0 bases, with 13 bases lying between them. The CDR3 is 15 amino acids. The germline gives CDR1 SNHLY, CDR2 FYNNEI. The sequenced sample consisted of sorted CD4+, CD8+, or CD8+CD57+ T cells (not recorded which) from PBMCs. This chain links TRBV2 with TRBJ1-2; no firm D call. The receptor was derived from a human donor in good health. CDR3 nucleotides: TGTGCCAGCAGTCACGACCGGACGGCTAACTATGGCTACACCTTC. Translation: CASSHDRTANYGYTF. Filled out from reference TRBV2 and TRBJ1-2, the complete variable domain reads EPEVTQTPSHQVTQMGQEVILRCVPISNHLYFYWYRQILGQKVEFLVSFYNNEISEKSEIFDDQFSVERPDGSNFTLKIRSTKLEDSAMYFCASSHDRTANYGYTFGSGTRLTVV.